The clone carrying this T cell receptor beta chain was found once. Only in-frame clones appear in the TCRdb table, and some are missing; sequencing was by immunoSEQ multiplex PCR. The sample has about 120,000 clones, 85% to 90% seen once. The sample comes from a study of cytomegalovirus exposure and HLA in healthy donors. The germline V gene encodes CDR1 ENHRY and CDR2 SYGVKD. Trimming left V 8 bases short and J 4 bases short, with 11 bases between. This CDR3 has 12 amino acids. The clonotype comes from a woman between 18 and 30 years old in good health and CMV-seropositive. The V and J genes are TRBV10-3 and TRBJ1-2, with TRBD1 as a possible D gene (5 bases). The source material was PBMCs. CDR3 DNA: TGTGCCATCTCGGACACCGGCTATGGCTACACCTTC. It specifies CAISDTGYGYTF.